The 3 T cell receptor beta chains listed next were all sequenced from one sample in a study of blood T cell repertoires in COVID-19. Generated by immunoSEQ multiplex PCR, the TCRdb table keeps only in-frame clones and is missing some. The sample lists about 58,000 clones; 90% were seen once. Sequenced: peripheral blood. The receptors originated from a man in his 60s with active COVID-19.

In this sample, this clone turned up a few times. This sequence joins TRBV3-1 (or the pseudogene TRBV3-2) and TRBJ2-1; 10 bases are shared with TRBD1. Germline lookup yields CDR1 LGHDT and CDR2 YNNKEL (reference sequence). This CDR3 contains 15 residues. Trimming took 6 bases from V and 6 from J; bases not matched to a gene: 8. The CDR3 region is CASRPGQGYLNEQFF. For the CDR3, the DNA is TGTGCCAGCAGACCGGGACAGGGGTATCTCAATGAGCAGTTCTTC.

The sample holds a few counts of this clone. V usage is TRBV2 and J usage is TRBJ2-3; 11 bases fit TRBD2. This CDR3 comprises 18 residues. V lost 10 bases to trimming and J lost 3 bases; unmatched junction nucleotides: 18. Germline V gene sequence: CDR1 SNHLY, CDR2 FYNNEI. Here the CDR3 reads CATPQTFIAGGPTDTQYF. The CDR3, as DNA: TGTGCCACACCCCAAACTTTCATAGCGGGGGGGCCGACAGATACGCAGTATTTT.

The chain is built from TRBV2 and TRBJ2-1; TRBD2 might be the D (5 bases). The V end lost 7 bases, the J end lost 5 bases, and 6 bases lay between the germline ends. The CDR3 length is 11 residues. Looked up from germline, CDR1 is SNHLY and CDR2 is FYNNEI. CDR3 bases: TGTGCCAGCAAGACTAACAATGAGCAGTTCTTC. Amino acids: CASKTNNEQFF.